This TCR beta chain was identified in a study of T cell changes during pregnancy in multiple sclerosis. Trimming cost V 4 bases and J 3 bases, with 11 bases left between them. CDR1 and CDR2 (germline): SGHRS, YFSETQ. The CDR3 spans 13 residues. Here immunoSEQ multiplex PCR was the method, and the copy in TCRdb shows in-frame clones only, minus some. Counted here are tens of thousands of clones, roughly 86% occurring once; the ten biggest clones make up over 7.5%. This clonotype was sampled from a female donor with multiple sclerosis, enrolled in a pregnancy study. Source: CD8+ T cells from peripheral blood mononuclear cells, taken before pregnancy. This rearrangement joins TRBV5-1 to TRBJ2-7; a weak D match, TRBD1 (5 bases). As DNA, the CDR3 is TGCGCCAGCAGCGGCGGCAGGGACTACGAGCAGTACTTC. This codes for CASSGGRDYEQYF.